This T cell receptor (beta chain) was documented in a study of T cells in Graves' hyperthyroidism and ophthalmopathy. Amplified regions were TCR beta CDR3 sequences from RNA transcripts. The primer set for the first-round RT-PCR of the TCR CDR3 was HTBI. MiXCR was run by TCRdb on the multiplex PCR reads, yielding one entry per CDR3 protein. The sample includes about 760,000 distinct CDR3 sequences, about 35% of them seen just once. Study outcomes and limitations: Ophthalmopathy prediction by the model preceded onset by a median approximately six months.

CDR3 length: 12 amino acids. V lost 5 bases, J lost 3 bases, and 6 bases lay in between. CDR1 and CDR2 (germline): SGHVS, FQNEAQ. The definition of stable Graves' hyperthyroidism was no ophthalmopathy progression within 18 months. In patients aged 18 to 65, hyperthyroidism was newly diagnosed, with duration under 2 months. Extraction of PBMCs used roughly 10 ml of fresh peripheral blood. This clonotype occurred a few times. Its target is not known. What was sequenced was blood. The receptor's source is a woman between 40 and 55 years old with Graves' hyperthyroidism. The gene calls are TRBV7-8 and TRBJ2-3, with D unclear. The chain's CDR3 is CASSRETDTQYF. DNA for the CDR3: TGTGCCAGCAGCCGAGAGACAGATACGCAGTATTTT.